This section outlines one TCR beta chain sequence together with its context. What it binds is unknown. CDR3 length equals 13 residues. CDR1 is SEHNR, CDR2 FQNEAQ, per germline (reference sequence). Trimming stripped 2 bases from V and 8 bases from J, with 12 bases between. Sequenced by immunoSEQ multiplex PCR; TCRdb stores in-frame clones only, minus some. The table has fewer than 200,000 clones, about 88% seen once; the top ten hold about 11%. Time point reported: blood 4 weeks post-SBRT, at nephrectomy. The sample's treatment: 15 Gy SBRT to primary tumor, nephrectomy 4 weeks later. Radiation-treated patients gave blood at baseline, week 2 and week 4. The tumor was a clear cell renal cell carcinoma. The record originates from a study of radiation and T cells in renal cell carcinoma. Study-level points and caveats: In blood, top tumor clones expanded by 2 weeks, shrinking by 4.

The chain uses TRBV7-9 and TRBJ1-2; no clear D gene. The clonotype was recovered from a woman in her forties or fifties with renal cell carcinoma. Sequenced here: blood, sampled from a patient whose treatment included radiotherapy and nephrectomy. CDR3 coding DNA: TGTGCCAGCAGCTTATTTGAGGCGCAAGGCTACACCTTC. This sequence encodes CASSLFEAQGYTF.